This T cell receptor (beta chain) was sequenced for a study of blood T cell repertoires in COVID-19 (dated by TCRdb to about 2020). Context from the whole study: Samples covering the acute and convalescent phases of COVID-19 were provided by collaborators in the United States, Italy and Spain. The material from the prospective study consisted of cDNA or gDNA derived from T cells, B-cell-depleted T cells, or PBMCs. Subjects who had been exposed to COVID-19, were actively infected with it, or had recovered from it provided the deeply sampled blood TCRbeta repertoires that made up the dataset. The repertoires were released in a freely available public database intended as a resource for research on the immune response to SARS-CoV-2. Samples came from the ongoing ImmuneRACE study (first 160 participants) plus 1,254 subjects from 6 global collaborators. Sample metadata almost always included a de-identified subject ID, COVID-19 status, age in years and sex. Where available, HLA class I and class II types were obtained from metadata supplied by the sample provider rather than from assay-based typing. Study-wide findings and limitations: Clinical and demographic metadata were provided uncurated, with the amount varying by source and participant.

A remark on this clone: This receptor's antigen is unknown. One base away there is no much larger clone; base qualities are not given.

TCRbeta CDR3 regions were amplified from genomic DNA by means of the immunoSEQ Assay, a bias-controlled multiplex PCR. Processing in the source paper ran as follows. The number of nucleated cells in each sample was estimated by amplification of reference gene primers within the assay. Sequence reads were collapsed and filtered to measure the absolute abundance of every unique TCRbeta CDR3 rearrangement. Productive Simpson clonality was computed per sample as the square root of Simpson's diversity index over productive rearrangements. Not all clones reach the TCRdb copy of this immuneACCESS table, which keeps in-frame sequences only. Checked studies attribute under half of the gap to unresolved V genes and leave the rest unexplained. V and J calls and clone size are copied from that table; D and trimming were computed from the DNA. This sample is represented by approximately 220,000 clones; about 88% of them were singletons. Approximately 4% of the sample is in the top ten clones.

The CDR3 runs 13 amino acids, cysteine and phenylalanine included. Kept here is only the CDR3 DNA, which spans 39 bases and is read in frame from base 1. V loses 5 bases, J loses 8 bases, and the germline ends lie 15 bases apart. CDR1 and CDR2 are read off the germline V gene (reference sequence) as SEHNR and FQNEAQ. Participants in the prospective study were enrolled through a virtual design, were aged 18 to 89 years, and lived in 24 United States geographic areas. In the prospective study, participants were assigned to cohorts based on the clinical history participants reported in a screening survey and a study questionnaire. A participant counted as exposed if, within 2 weeks of entering the study, that participant had been in contact with someone who had a PCR-confirmed or clinician-diagnosed COVID-19 case. Mobile phlebotomists in the prospective study collected whole blood, serum and a nasopharyngeal or oropharyngeal swab from every participant. Additional blood draws and questionnaires over an approximately two-month period could optionally be provided by prospective study participants. Before DNA extraction, blood samples from the prospective study were shipped at room temperature or frozen.

The chain employs TRBV7-9 and TRBJ1-2; TRBD1 might be the D gene, on 5 matching bases. This TCR came from a woman in her twenties or thirties who had been exposed to COVID-19. Sequenced sample: PBMCs or T cells enriched from blood (not recorded which). The CDR3 protein is CASSPQGFWGYTF. The DNA sequence is as follows: TGTGCCAGCAGCCCTCAGGGTTTTTGGGGCTACACCTTC.